These 13 T cell receptor beta chains came from one sample sequenced in a study of T-cell reconstitution after alpha-beta-depleted transplantation in children. Unique molecular identifiers were used to barcode this TCRbeta library. TCRdb itself ran the PCR reads through MiXCR, one entry per CDR3 protein. This table holds about 200,000 distinct CDR3 sequences, about 8.7% found once. The sequencing here drew on PBMCs, mostly from graft donor cells, taken 360 days after TCRalphabeta/CD19-depleted stem cell transplant. Source of these receptors: a male patient under 10 years old who had a stem cell transplant for acute myeloid leukemia, so the T cells may come from the graft donor.

The sample holds a few counts of this clonotype. This chain joins TRBV2 and TRBJ2-1; D call uncertain. From germline, CDR1 is SNHLY and CDR2 FYNNEI. CDR3 size: 13 residues. The ends were cut back, 7 bases at V and 8 bases at J, with 15 bases in the middle. CDR3 loop: CASMVRQHDEQFF. CDR3 sequence (DNA): TGTGCCAGCATGGTAAGGCAACACGATGAGCAGTTCTTC.

This chain connects TRBV3-1 to TRBJ1-2; tentatively, D is TRBD1 (5 bases). The CDR3 loop spans 14 amino acids. From germline, CDR1 is LGHDT and CDR2 YNNKEL (reference sequence). Between the trimmed V and J ends, which lost 8 bases and 6 bases, there was a span of 19 bases. This CDR3 reads CASETTGLLDGYTF. In nucleotides, the CDR3 is TGTGCCAGCGAAACAACAGGCCTTTTGGATGGCTACACCTTC.

Many counts were recorded for this clonotype. V usage is TRBV12-3 or TRBV12-4 and J usage is TRBJ1-2; 7 bases map to TRBD1. V shed 2 bases and J 5 bases; nucleotides not matched to a gene: 8. There are 15 residues in the CDR3. In nucleotides, the CDR3 is TGTGCCAGCAGTTTACACAGGGGAGGGGGATATGGCTACACCTTC. This codes for CASSLHRGGGYGYTF.

This clonotype came up a few times. CDR3 nucleotides: TGTGCCAGCAATCTCGGCCCGGGCACAGATACGCAGTATTTT. Translation: CASNLGPGTDTQYF. The rearrangement links TRBV7-8 to TRBJ2-3; the D is unclear. From germline, CDR1 is SGHVS and CDR2 FQNEAQ. V lost 7 bases, J lost 1 base, and 12 bases lay in between. This CDR3 is 14 amino acids long.

The CDR3 region is CATSGGGKETQYF. For the CDR3, the DNA is TGTGCCACCTCAGGGGGGGGCAAGGAGACCCAGTACTTC. The chain combines TRBV10-3 with TRBJ2-5; D assignment may be TRBD1 or TRBD2 (7 bases each). The CDR3 spans 13 residues. The germline V and J ends were trimmed by 10 bases and 5 bases, with 17 bases remaining between them. Per the germline V gene, CDR1 is ENHRY and CDR2 is SYGVKD.

In the case of this clonotype: The junction and the germline gene differ at one end; a read error may be behind it. The chain recombines TRBV12-3 or TRBV12-4 with TRBJ2-3; TRBD1 is a possible D gene (6 bases). This CDR3 region has 18 residues. CDR3 DNA sequence: TGTGCCATCAGTTTAACGGCGACAGGTGGATGGAGCACAGATACGCAGTATTTT. Its protein is CAISLTATGGWSTDTQYF.

This clonotype was observed at least ten times. This rearrangement joins TRBV6-5 to TRBJ1-4; D call uncertain. Germline CDR1 reads MNHEY; CDR2 reads SVGAGI. This CDR3 is 12 amino acids long. Trimming stripped 2 bases from V and 8 bases from J, with 6 bases between. As DNA, the CDR3 is TGTGCCAGCAGTTACCCGGGAGAAAAACTGTTTTTT. It codes for CASSYPGEKLFF.

The V gene is TRBV28, the J gene TRBJ2-6; 12 bases are a match to TRBD2. Trimming at V came to 6 bases and at J to 4 bases, leaving 4 bases not matched to a gene. The CDR3 has 16 amino acids. CDR1 is MDHEN, CDR2 SYDVKM, per germline. The CDR3 nucleotides are TGTGCCAGCAGCAGGACTAGCGGGGTAGGGGCCAACGTCCTGACTTTC. Translating gives CASSRTSGVGANVLTF.

The chain carries TRBV5-1 and TRBJ1-2; D is unclear. Germline CDR1 reads SGHRS; CDR2 reads YFSETQ. This CDR3 has 15 amino acids. Deletions cut 4 bases from V and 7 bases from J, with 20 bases between. In nucleotides, the CDR3 is TGCGCCAGCAGCCGCATGCCAAGTCTTGAAGCTGGCTACACCTTC. Its protein product is CASSRMPSLEAGYTF.

The sample holds many counts of this clonotype. The J gene is TRBJ2-1, the V gene TRBV12-3 or TRBV12-4; the match to TRBD2 covers 12 bases. V lost 6 bases, J lost 7 bases, and 13 bases stayed unmatched. CDR3 length: 17 residues. CDR3 sequence reads: CASSRRASGRANNEQFF. The CDR3, as DNA: TGTGCCAGCAGCCGCCGAGCTAGCGGGAGGGCCAATAATGAGCAGTTCTTC.

The chain joins TRBV5-1 to TRBJ2-7; D gene ambiguous. Germline CDR1 is SGHRS and CDR2 is YFSETQ. The V end lost 1 base, the J end lost 6 bases, and 14 bases lay between the germline ends. The CDR3 is 14 amino acids. The CDR3 spells CASSLTPGHFEQYV. The CDR3 DNA sequence: TGCGCCAGCAGCTTGACGCCAGGCCACTTCGAGCAGTACGTC.

The genes are TRBV12-3 or TRBV12-4 and TRBJ1-5, with TRBD1 identical over 9 bases. J was trimmed by 6 bases and V by 6 bases; bases with no gene match: 6. The CDR3 spans 14 residues. The CDR3 protein is CASSLGTGSQPQHF. DNA for the CDR3: TGTGCCAGCAGCCTCGGGACAGGGTCTCAGCCCCAGCATTTT.

This clonotype showed up just a few times. V usage is TRBV28 and J usage is TRBJ1-2; D is undetermined. Germline CDR1 MDHEN, CDR2 SYDVKM. V shed 7 bases and J shed 6 bases, with 21 bases lying between them. The CDR3 has 15 residues. CDR3 bases: TGTGCCAGCACCGAGGACCGGGCGGCTGGCCATGGCTACACCTTC. Its protein is CASTEDRAAGHGYTF.